This T cell receptor beta chain was profiled in a study of technical replicates of blood from several donors. Clones were sequenced by immunoSEQ multiplex PCR, and TCRdb holds only the in-frame ones, with some missing. The sample records 100,000 or so clones, nearly 96% being singletons. V lost 0 bases, J lost 0 bases, and 11 bases lay in between. From germline, CDR1 is MNHEY and CDR2 SVGAGI. The CDR3 length is 16 residues. The sample consisted of T cells isolated from PBMCs. V and J are TRBV6-5 and TRBJ1-1; D is unclear. The sequence was obtained from a human donor in good health. For the CDR3, the DNA is TGTGCCAGCAGTTACTCGCAGCGGAAGTTGAACACTGAAGCTTTCTTT. The encoded protein is CASSYSQRKLNTEAFF.